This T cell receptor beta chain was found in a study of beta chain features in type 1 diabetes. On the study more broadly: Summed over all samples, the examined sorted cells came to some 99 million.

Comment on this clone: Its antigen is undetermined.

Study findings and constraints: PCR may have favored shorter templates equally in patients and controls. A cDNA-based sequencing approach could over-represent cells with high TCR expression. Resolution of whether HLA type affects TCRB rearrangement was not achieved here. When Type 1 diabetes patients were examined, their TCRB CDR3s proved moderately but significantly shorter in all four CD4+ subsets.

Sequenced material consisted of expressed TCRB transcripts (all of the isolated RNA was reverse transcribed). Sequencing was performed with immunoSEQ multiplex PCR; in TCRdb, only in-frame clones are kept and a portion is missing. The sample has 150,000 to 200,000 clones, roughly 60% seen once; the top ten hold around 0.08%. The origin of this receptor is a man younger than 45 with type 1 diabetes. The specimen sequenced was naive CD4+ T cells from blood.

The CDR3 loop reads CASSGTGDGSPLHF. The CDR3, as DNA: TGCGCCAGCAGCGGGACAGGGGACGGGTCACCCCTCCACTTT. This chain uses TRBV5-1 with TRBJ1-6, with 10 bases identical to TRBD1. The CDR3 totals 14 residues. V was clipped by 4 bases and J by 10 bases; unmatched bases: 5. CDR1 is SGHRS, CDR2 YFSETQ, per germline.